This entry lists 5 T cell receptor beta chains sequenced from one sample in a study of blood T cell repertoires in COVID-19. The method was immunoSEQ multiplex PCR; TCRdb's version includes in-frame clones alone and lacks a portion of them. The table includes 350,000 or so clones, 89% detected once. Sequencing input: peripheral blood. These receptors were obtained from a woman aged 60-75 years with COVID-19, enrolled during active disease.

The chain recombines TRBV28 with TRBJ1-2; TRBD1 is a possible D gene (5 bases). CDR3 length: 13 amino acids. Germline V gene data show CDR1 as MDHEN and CDR2 as SYDVKM. The ends were cut back, 3 bases at V and 6 bases at J, with 11 bases in the middle. CDR3 protein: CASSFQNRNGYTF. CDR3 coding DNA: TGTGCCAGCAGTTTTCAAAACAGGAATGGCTACACCTTC.

The chain recombines TRBV28 with TRBJ1-2, with a tentative D call TRBD1 (6 bases). This CDR3 contains 15 residues. V shed 4 bases and J shed 2 bases, with 14 bases lying between them. Germline CDR1 reads MDHEN; CDR2 reads SYDVKM. The CDR3 DNA sequence: TGTGCCAGCAGTTCGTCGGGACACCCAAACTATGGCTACACCTTC. Protein sequence: CASSSSGHPNYGYTF.

V is TRBV6-5 and J is TRBJ1-5; 8 bases line up with TRBD1. Germline loops: CDR1 MNHEY, CDR2 SVGAGI. The ends lost 1 base at V and 5 bases at J; junction bases unmatched: 4. The CDR3 is 15 amino acids. CDR3 nucleotides: TGTGCCAGCAGTTACTTGGACAGGGACTATCAGCCCCAGCATTTT. Translated, it gives CASSYLDRDYQPQHF.

The chain combines TRBV18 with TRBJ1-6; 7 nucleotides match TRBD1. Looked up from germline, CDR1 is KGHSH and CDR2 is LQKENI. The CDR3 has 12 residues. Losses at the gene ends were 3 bases for V and 14 bases for J; bases not matched to a gene: 4. The CDR3 DNA is TGTGCCAGCTCACCCGACAGGGAGTCCCTCCACTTT. It translates to CASSPDRESLHF.

V usage is TRBV19 and J usage is TRBJ2-1; 7 positions agree with TRBD1. Germline CDR1 and CDR2: LNHDA and SQIVND (reference sequence). The ends lost 6 bases at V and 6 bases at J; junction bases unmatched: 8. This CDR3 contains 14 residues. In nucleotides, the CDR3 is TGTGCCAGTAGCGGGACAGTGAAATCCAATGAGCAGTTCTTC. Its protein product is CASSGTVKSNEQFF.